The 30 T cell receptor beta chains below come from one sample, sequenced in a study of cytomegalovirus exposure and HLA in healthy donors. Amplification used 60 Vbeta primers and 13 Jbeta primers. The assay was immunoSEQ multiplex PCR, and TCRdb's table has in-frame clones only and misses some. The sample has more than 85,000 clones, about 77% seen once. What was sequenced was PBMCs. These receptor sequences come from a woman aged 45-65 years in good health and CMV-seropositive.

V and J are TRBV27 and TRBJ2-3, with 8 bases that match TRBD1. After removal of 3 bases from V and 3 bases from J, the junction contained 2 bases not matched to a gene. The CDR3 has 14 residues. Looked up from germline, CDR1 is MNHEY and CDR2 is SMNVEV (reference sequence). DNA for the CDR3: TGTGCCAGCAGTTTTAACAGGGGGACAGATACGCAGTATTTT. Protein sequence: CASSFNRGTDTQYF.

The genes are TRBV2 and TRBJ1-1; D is possibly TRBD1 (5 bases). V shed 6 bases and J shed 11 bases, with 16 bases lying between them. CDR3 length: 12 amino acids. The germline CDR1 and CDR2 sequences are SNHLY and FYNNEI. As DNA, the CDR3 is TGTGCCAGCAGCCGCCCGGGGGAGGGGGCTTTCTTT. Residues: CASSRPGEGAFF.

This clone has a handful of counts. Other DNA sequences in the same sample also yield this CDR3. The chain is built from TRBV27 and TRBJ2-5, with 7 bases identical to TRBD1. Germline CDR1 is MNHEY and CDR2 is SMNVEV (reference sequence). Germline trimming cut 0 bases from V and 1 base from J; bases unmatched to any gene: 2. There are 15 residues in the CDR3. CDR3 in amino acids: CASSLSPGGQETQYF. CDR3 nucleotides: TGTGCCAGCAGTTTATCTCCAGGGGGCCAAGAGACCCAGTACTTC.

V and J are TRBV7-8 and TRBJ1-6; D not resolved. Germline V gene sequence: CDR1 SGHVS, CDR2 FQNEAQ. The ends were cut back, 5 bases at V and 0 bases at J, with 11 bases in the middle. The CDR3 consists of 16 residues. CDR3 nucleotide sequence: TGTGCCAGCAGCCGGGGTGGGGTCTCCTATAATTCACCCCTCCACTTT. Protein: CASSRGGVSYNSPLHF.

V gene TRBV2 combines with J gene TRBJ1-5; the match to TRBD1 covers 8 bases. The CDR3 is 14 residues long. The germline CDR1 and CDR2 sequences are SNHLY and FYNNEI. With V trimmed by 10 bases and J by 0 bases, 5 bases remained unmatched. Here the CDR3 reads CATGTGYSNQPQHF. For the CDR3, the DNA is TGTGCCACCGGGACAGGCTATAGCAATCAGCCCCAGCATTTT.

The genes are TRBV6-5 and TRBJ2-7; a weak D match, TRBD2 (6 bases). V lost 6 bases and J 0 bases, leaving 12 bases between the germline ends. The CDR3 length is 14 residues. Germline CDR1 is MNHEY and CDR2 is SVGAGI. This chain's CDR3 is CASSRDSSSYEQYF. In nucleotides, the CDR3 is TGTGCCAGCAGCCGGGACTCCAGCTCCTACGAGCAGTACTTC.

The chain carries TRBV19 and TRBJ1-2, with 8 bases that match TRBD1. Germline values: CDR1 LNHDA, CDR2 SQIVND (reference sequence). This CDR3 is built from 13 residues. V lost 7 bases to trimming and J lost 7 bases; unmatched junction nucleotides: 8. The CDR3 sequence: CASKGTGTGGYTF. The CDR3 region has the DNA TGTGCCAGTAAGGGGACAGGAACTGGTGGCTACACCTTC. The full variable domain, its missing parts supplied by reference TRBV19 and TRBJ1-2, is DGGITQSPKYLFRKEGQNVTLSCEQNLNHDAMYWYRQDPGQGLRLIYYSQIVNDFQKGDIAEGYSVSREKKESFPLTVTSAQKNPTAFYLCASKGTGTGGYTFGSGTRLTVV.

For the CDR3, the DNA is TGTGCCAGAACAGTGACTAGCTCCTACAATGAGCAGTTCTTC. Amino acids: CARTVTSSYNEQFF. The chain employs TRBV5-8 and TRBJ2-1, with D maybe TRBD2 (6 bases). The germline V and J ends were trimmed by 8 bases and 0 bases, with 12 bases remaining between them. From germline, CDR1 is SGHTS and CDR2 YDEGEE. There are 14 residues in the CDR3.

The chain uses TRBV14 and TRBJ2-3; maybe TRBD1 (5 bases). This CDR3 comprises 15 residues. The V gene lost 1 base and the J gene lost 1 base, with 9 bases spanning the gap. Germline V lookup: CDR1 SGHDN, CDR2 FVKESK. The CDR3 sequence: CASSQAETGTDTQYF. The CDR3 nucleotides are TGTGCCAGCAGCCAAGCGGAGACAGGCACAGATACGCAGTATTTT. Using reference TRBV14 and TRBJ2-3 for the parts outside the CDR3, the full variable domain is EAGVTQFPSHSVIEKGQTVTLRCDPISGHDNLYWYRRVMGKEIKFLLHFVKESKQDESGMPNNRFLAERTGGTYSTLKVQPAELEDSGVYFCASSQAETGTDTQYFGPGTRLTVL.

Only a few counts were recorded for this clone. The chain employs TRBV7-9 and TRBJ2-3, with D unresolved. This CDR3 comprises 14 residues. The germline V gene has CDR1 SEHNR and CDR2 FQNEAQ (reference sequence). V gave up 4 bases and J gave up 2 bases, with 10 bases separating them. CDR3 amino acids: CASSSRSYTDTQYF. The DNA for the CDR3 is TGTGCCAGCAGCTCTAGGAGCTACACAGATACGCAGTATTTT.

The chain carries TRBV7-9 and TRBJ1-2; D uncertain. The CDR3 has 13 amino acids. The V gene's germline CDR1 is SEHNR and CDR2 FQNEAQ (reference sequence). Trimming stripped 5 bases from V and 4 bases from J, with 11 bases between. The CDR3 region has the DNA TGTGCCAGCAGCCCCGCAGGTGTCTATGGCTACACCTTC. It encodes CASSPAGVYGYTF. The whole variable domain, filled in from reference TRBV7-9 and TRBJ1-2, reads DTGVSQNPRHKITKRGQNVTFRCDPISEHNRLYWYRQTLGQGPEFLTYFQNEAQLEKSRLLSDRFSAERPKGSFSTLEIQRTEQGDSAMYLCASSPAGVYGYTFGSGTRLTVV.

The chain carries TRBV30 and TRBJ2-7; perhaps TRBD2 as D (7 bases). CDR1 GTSNPN and CDR2 SVGIG come from the germline V gene (reference sequence). Trimming removed 0 bases from V and 5 bases from J, with 11 bases in between. CDR3 length equals 13 residues. For the CDR3, the DNA is TGTGCCTGGAGTGTGGGGGGGGCGAACGAGCAGTACTTC. Translated: CAWSVGGANEQYF.

In its sample, this clone was seen once. This chain links TRBV5-6 with TRBJ2-1, with TRBD1 as a possible D gene (6 bases). The CDR3 consists of 15 residues. V lost 3 bases to trimming and J lost 1 base, with 11 bases between them. The V gene's germline CDR1 is SGHDT and CDR2 YYEEEE. The CDR3 spells CASSYGQKSYNEQFF. CDR3 nucleotides: TGTGCCAGCAGCTATGGACAGAAATCCTACAATGAGCAGTTCTTC.

The chain recombines TRBV30 with TRBJ2-7; 7 bases are shared with TRBD1. This CDR3 contains 14 residues. The germline CDR1 and CDR2 sequences are GTSNPN and SVGIG (reference sequence). The trim removed 8 bases at V and 3 bases at J, leaving 13 bases unmatched. This CDR3 reads CARAGQAGGYEQYF. Written as DNA, the CDR3 is TGTGCCCGCGCAGGACAGGCGGGCGGCTACGAGCAGTACTTC. The full variable domain, completed using reference TRBV30 and TRBJ2-7, is SQTIHQWPATLVQPVGSPLSLECTVEGTSNPNLYWYRQAAGRGLQLLFYSVGIGQISSEVPQNLSASRPQDRQFILSSKKLLLSDSGFYLCARAGQAGGYEQYFGPGTRLTVT.

In this sample, this clone turned up a few times. The V and J genes are TRBV27 and TRBJ2-7; TRBD2 is a possible D gene (5 bases). Deletions cut 3 bases from V and 1 base from J, with 10 bases between. Germline values: CDR1 MNHEY, CDR2 SMNVEV (reference sequence). The CDR3 contains 14 residues. DNA for the CDR3: TGTGCCAGCAGTTTTGGGCCGGGGTCCTACGAGCAGTACTTC. The encoded protein is CASSFGPGSYEQYF.

V and J are TRBV30 and TRBJ2-2; no definite D call. This CDR3 is 13 amino acids long. Trimming took off 5 bases at V and 4 bases at J, with 11 bases between the two ends. Germline loops: CDR1 GTSNPN, CDR2 SVGIG (reference sequence). The CDR3 sequence is CAWRRRGTGELFF. In DNA, the CDR3 is TGTGCCTGGCGAAGGAGAGGCACCGGGGAGCTGTTTTTT.

This sequence joins TRBV7-8 and TRBJ2-2; D possibly corresponds to TRBD2 (5 bases). Per the germline V gene, CDR1 is SGHVS and CDR2 is FQNEAQ. The CDR3 is 14 residues long. V lost 3 bases and J lost 7, with 12 bases in between. CDR3 DNA: TGTGCCAGCAGCTTCCGGGATTCTTTCGGGGAGCTGTTTTTT. It is translated as CASSFRDSFGELFF.

The J gene is TRBJ2-2, the V gene TRBV11-2, with D tentatively TRBD1 (5 bases). Deletions cut 1 base from V and 6 bases from J, with 6 bases between. The V gene's germline CDR1 is SGHAT and CDR2 FQNNGV. The CDR3 consists of 13 residues. The CDR3 DNA sequence: TGTGCCAGCAGCTTAGGCAGGGCCGGGGAGCTGTTTTTT. Residues: CASSLGRAGELFF.

The chain has TRBV5-4 and TRBJ1-1, with D tentatively TRBD1 (5 bases). Germline V gene data show CDR1 as SGHNT and CDR2 as YYREEE (reference sequence). With 5 bases removed from V and 1 base from J, the gap between germline ends came to 12 bases. The CDR3 runs 14 residues. CDR3 bases: TGTGCCAGCAGTCCTGGACACAGGAACACTGAAGCTTTCTTT. Translating it yields CASSPGHRNTEAFF.

The gene calls are TRBV7-2 and TRBJ2-7, with 11 positions matching TRBD2. Germline trimming cut 1 base from V and 1 base from J; bases unmatched to any gene: 3. CDR1 and CDR2 from the germline V gene are SGHTA and FQGNSA. The length of the CDR3 is 16 residues. DNA of the CDR3: TGTGCCAGCAGCTTAGGACTAGCGGGGCTGTCCTACGAGCAGTACTTC. As protein: CASSLGLAGLSYEQYF. The full variable domain, in which reference TRBV7-2 and TRBJ2-7 provide the parts outside the CDR3, is GAGVSQSPSNKVTEKGKDVELRCDPISGHTALYWYRQSLGQGLEFLIYFQGNSAPDKSGLPSDRFSAERTGGSVSTLTIQRTQQEDSAVYLCASSLGLAGLSYEQYFGPGTRLTVT.

This sequence joins TRBV14 and TRBJ2-1, with 12 bases that match TRBD1. Germline CDR1 SGHDN, CDR2 FVKESK. The trim removed 6 bases at V and 8 bases at J, leaving 5 bases unmatched. CDR3 length equals 14 residues. The CDR3 DNA sequence: TGTGCCAGCAGGAAGGGACAGGGGGCTTATGAGCAGTTCTTC. Protein: CASRKGQGAYEQFF.

The chain carries TRBV5-1 and TRBJ2-1, with 9 bases that match TRBD2. The CDR3 consists of 16 residues. V shed 4 bases and J 6 bases; nucleotides not matched to a gene: 11. CDR1 SGHRS and CDR2 YFSETQ come from the germline V gene. This chain's CDR3 is CASSRAPAGGPNEQFF. CDR3 in DNA: TGCGCCAGCAGCCGTGCCCCTGCGGGAGGGCCCAATGAGCAGTTCTTC.

This chain uses TRBV7-6 with TRBJ1-3, with 8 positions matching TRBD1. CDR1 and CDR2 from the germline V gene are SGHVS and FNYEAQ. J was trimmed by 2 bases and V by 5 bases; bases with no gene match: 5. The CDR3 is 15 residues long. Written as DNA, the CDR3 is TGTGCCAGCAGCGACCGGGACAGGACTGGAAACACCATATATTTT. Protein product: CASSDRDRTGNTIYF.

The chain joins TRBV5-1 to TRBJ1-3, with 7 bases that match TRBD1. CDR3 length: 18 amino acids. Per the germline V gene, CDR1 is SGHRS and CDR2 is YFSETQ. V was clipped by 2 bases and J by 2 bases; unmatched bases: 13. The CDR3 reads CASSFGTAYKGPGNTIYF. The DNA for the CDR3 is TGCGCCAGCAGCTTCGGGACAGCGTATAAGGGACCTGGAAACACCATATATTTT.

The chain joins TRBV9 to TRBJ1-1, with D perhaps TRBD1 (5 bases). The CDR3 runs to 14 residues. V lost 0 bases and J 7 bases, leaving 13 bases between the germline ends. Germline V CDR1 and CDR2: SGDLS, YYNGEE. DNA for the CDR3: TGTGCCAGCAGCGTAGACGCGGGGACCTATGAAGCTTTCTTT. This codes for CASSVDAGTYEAFF.

The rearrangement joins TRBV5-1 to TRBJ2-3; D might be TRBD2 (5 bases). The germline V and J ends were trimmed by 1 base and 4 bases, with 10 bases remaining between them. This CDR3 has 14 amino acids. CDR1 SGHRS and CDR2 YFSETQ come from the germline V gene. The CDR3, as DNA: TGCGCCAGCAGCTTGCTACGGCGGGCAGATACGCAGTATTTT. It encodes CASSLLRRADTQYF.

This chain joins TRBV4-1 and TRBJ1-1; the match to TRBD1 covers 9 bases. This CDR3 region has 14 residues. Unmatched junction bases numbered 9, after V lost 3 bases and J lost 10 bases. Germline assignment: CDR1 MGHRA and CDR2 YSYEKL. The CDR3 DNA follows: TGCGCCAGCAGCCAGAACCGGGACAGGGTATTAGCTTTCTTT. It codes for CASSQNRDRVLAFF.

The DNA for the CDR3 is TGTGCCAGCAGTAACGACAGGGGGGCCAATCAGCCCCAGCATTTT. Translating it yields CASSNDRGANQPQHF. The rearrangement uses TRBV27 and TRBJ1-5; TRBD1 aligns across 9 bases. The CDR3 contains 15 residues. Germline V CDR1 and CDR2: MNHEY, SMNVEV (reference sequence). V lost 5 bases, J lost 3 bases, and 5 bases stayed unmatched.

This chain uses TRBV21-1 with TRBJ2-7; the table's D call, TRBD1, was not checked against the DNA. TRBV21-1 counts as a pseudogene. The CDR3 runs to 16 residues. For the CDR3, the DNA is TGTGCCAGCAGCAAAGCGCTGCGACAGGTTTTCTACGAGCAGTACTTC. This gives the protein CASSKALRQVFYEQYF.

The chain recombines TRBV6-1 with TRBJ1-5; TRBD1 matches at 7 bases. V was clipped by 6 bases and J by 1 base; unmatched bases: 9. The CDR3 totals 16 residues. CDR1 is MNHNS, CDR2 SASEGT, per germline. DNA for the CDR3: TGTGCCAGCAGGGAAAGGGGGCGCGGGAGCAATCAGCCCCAGCATTTT. Amino acid sequence: CASRERGRGSNQPQHF.